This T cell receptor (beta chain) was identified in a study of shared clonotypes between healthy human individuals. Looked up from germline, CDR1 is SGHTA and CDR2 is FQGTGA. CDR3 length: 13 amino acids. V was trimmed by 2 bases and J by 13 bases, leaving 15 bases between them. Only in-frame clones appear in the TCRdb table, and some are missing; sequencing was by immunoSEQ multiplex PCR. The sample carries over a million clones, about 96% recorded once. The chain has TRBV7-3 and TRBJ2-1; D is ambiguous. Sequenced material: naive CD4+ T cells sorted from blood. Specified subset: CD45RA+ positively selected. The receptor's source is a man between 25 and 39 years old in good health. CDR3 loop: CASSLEPNSPQFF. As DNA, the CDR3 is TGTGCCAGCAGCTTAGAGCCGAATAGCCCACAGTTCTTC. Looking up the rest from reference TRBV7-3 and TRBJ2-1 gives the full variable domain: GAGVSQTPSNKVTEKGKYVELRCDPISGHTALYWYRQSLGQGPEFLIYFQGTGAADDSGLPNDRFFAVRPEGSVSTLKIQRTERGDSAVYLCASSLEPNSPQFFGPGTRLTVL.